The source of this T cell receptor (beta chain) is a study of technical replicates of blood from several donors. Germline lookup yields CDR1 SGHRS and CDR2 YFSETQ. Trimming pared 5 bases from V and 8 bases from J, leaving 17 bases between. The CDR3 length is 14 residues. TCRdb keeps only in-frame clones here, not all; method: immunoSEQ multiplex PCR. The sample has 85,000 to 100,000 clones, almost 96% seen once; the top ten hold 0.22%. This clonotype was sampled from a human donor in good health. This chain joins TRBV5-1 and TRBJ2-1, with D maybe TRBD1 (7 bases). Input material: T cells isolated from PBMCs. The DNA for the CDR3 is TGCGCCAGCAGTTCGACAGGGCCGGGGGATGAGCAGTTCTTC. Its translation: CASSSTGPGDEQFF.